This T cell receptor beta chain was identified during a study of type 1 and type 2 diabetes patients. Amplification started from genomic DNA. Amplification of the beta chain CDR3 used 30 forward and 13 reverse multiplex primers. TCRdb recomputed calls from the multiplex PCR reads with MiXCR, one row per CDR3 protein. The table shows around 300,000 distinct CDR3 sequences, with around 50% occurring only once. This clonotype was observed a single time. Germline V gene lookup returns CDR1 SGHTA and CDR2 FQGNSA. This CDR3 has 17 residues. Sequenced material: peripheral blood mononuclear cells (PBMCs). The TCR was taken from a man younger than 35 with type 2 diabetes. This chain connects TRBV7-2 to TRBJ2-7; 14 bases match TRBD2. The J call is uncertain, as TRBJ2-1 better fits the DNA end. The CDR3, as DNA: TGTGCCAGCAGCCCCCAGACTAGCGGGGGGGCCTACAATGAGCAGTTCTTC. It yields the protein CASSPQTSGGAYNEQFF.